The clone carrying this TCR beta chain was detected a few times. These data belong to a study of blood T cell repertoires in COVID-19. Trimming stripped 5 bases from V and 3 bases from J, with 12 bases between. There are 14 residues in the CDR3. Looked up from germline, CDR1 is WNHNN and CDR2 is SYGVQD (reference sequence). Clones were sequenced by immunoSEQ multiplex PCR, and TCRdb holds only the in-frame ones, with some missing. In the table there are just under 50,000 clones, approximately 79% of which are singletons. Sequencing was carried out using peripheral blood. The chain is built from TRBV10-1 and TRBJ2-3; D is perhaps TRBD2 (5 bases). The receptor comes from a man between 65 and 85 years old with acute or convalescent COVID-19. The CDR3: CASSPGLSTDTQYF. Here the CDR3 DNA reads TGCGCCAGCAGTCCGGGGTTGAGTACAGATACGCAGTATTTT.